This T cell receptor (beta chain) was identified in a study of T cell responses to AZD1222 COVID-19 vaccine. About the study: Both about-4-week and about-12-week second-dose recipients were combined.

Some clones are missing from TCRdb's copy, which holds only in-frame ones; the method was immunoSEQ multiplex PCR. The sample records 100,000 or so clones, approximately 81% being singletons. In this sample, this clone turned up many times. This CDR3 is built from 15 residues. Germline V gene data show CDR1 as LNHDA and CDR2 as SQIVND (reference sequence). V was pared by 4 bases and J by 0 bases, with 12 bases between. V is TRBV19 and J is TRBJ1-2, with D maybe TRBD1 (6 bases). This sequence originates from an adult in good health. The input for sequencing was peripheral blood, taken on day 0 of AZD1222 vaccination. The CDR3 DNA follows: TGTGCCAGTAGTACCCGACAGGAAGCTAACTATGGCTACACCTTC. It is translated as CASSTRQEANYGYTF.